This T cell receptor (beta chain) stems from a study of T cell changes during pregnancy in multiple sclerosis. Produced via immunoSEQ multiplex PCR; TCRdb's table is partial and in-frame only. The table includes 64,000 or so clones, 80% to 95% detected once. CDR1 is MNHEY and CDR2 is SVGAGI in the germline V gene. The CDR3 spans 13 residues. Trimming at V came to 6 bases and at J to 7 bases, leaving 8 bases not matched to a gene. The sample in question was peripheral blood, obtained in the first trimester of pregnancy. The chain links TRBV6-5 to TRBJ1-2; TRBD1 matches 7 bases. The TCR originated in a female donor with multiple sclerosis, enrolled in a pregnancy study. The DNA of the CDR3 is TGTGCCAGCAGGACAGGGCAGTTTCGTGGCTACACCTTC. Translated: CASRTGQFRGYTF.